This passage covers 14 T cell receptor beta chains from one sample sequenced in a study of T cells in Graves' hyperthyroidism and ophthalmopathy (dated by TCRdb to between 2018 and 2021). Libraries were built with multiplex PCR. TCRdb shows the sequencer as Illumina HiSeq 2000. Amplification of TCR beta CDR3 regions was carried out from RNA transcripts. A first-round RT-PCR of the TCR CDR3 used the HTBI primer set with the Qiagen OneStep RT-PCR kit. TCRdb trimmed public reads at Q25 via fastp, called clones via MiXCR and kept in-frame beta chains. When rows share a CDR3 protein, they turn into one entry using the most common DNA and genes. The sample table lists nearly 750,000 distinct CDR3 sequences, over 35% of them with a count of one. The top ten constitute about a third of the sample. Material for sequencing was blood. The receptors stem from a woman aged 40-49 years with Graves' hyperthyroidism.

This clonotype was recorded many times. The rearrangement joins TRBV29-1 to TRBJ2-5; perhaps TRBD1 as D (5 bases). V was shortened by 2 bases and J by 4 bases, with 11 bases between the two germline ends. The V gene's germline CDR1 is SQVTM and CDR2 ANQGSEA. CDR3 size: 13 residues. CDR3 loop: CSVERQGVETQYF. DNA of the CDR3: TGCAGCGTTGAAAGGCAGGGTGTAGAGACCCAGTACTTC.

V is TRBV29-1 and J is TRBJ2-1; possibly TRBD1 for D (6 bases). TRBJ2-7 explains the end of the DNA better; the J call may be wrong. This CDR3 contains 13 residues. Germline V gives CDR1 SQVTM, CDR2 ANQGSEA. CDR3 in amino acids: CSSGQTSPYEQYF. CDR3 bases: TGCAGCTCCGGACAGACCTCCCCCTACGAGCAGTACTTC.

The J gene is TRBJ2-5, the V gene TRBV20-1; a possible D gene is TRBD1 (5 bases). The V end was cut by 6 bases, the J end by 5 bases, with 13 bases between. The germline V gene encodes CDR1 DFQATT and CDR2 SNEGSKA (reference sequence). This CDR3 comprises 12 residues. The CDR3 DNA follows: TGCAGTGCGAGTTGGGGCGGTGAGACCCAGTACTTC. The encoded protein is CSASWGGETQYF.

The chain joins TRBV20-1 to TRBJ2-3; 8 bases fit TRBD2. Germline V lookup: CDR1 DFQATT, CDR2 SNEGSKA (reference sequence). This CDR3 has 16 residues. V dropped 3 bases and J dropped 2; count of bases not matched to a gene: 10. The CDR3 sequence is CSARARERGITDTQYF. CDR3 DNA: TGCAGTGCTAGGGCGCGGGAGCGGGGGATCACAGATACGCAGTATTTT.

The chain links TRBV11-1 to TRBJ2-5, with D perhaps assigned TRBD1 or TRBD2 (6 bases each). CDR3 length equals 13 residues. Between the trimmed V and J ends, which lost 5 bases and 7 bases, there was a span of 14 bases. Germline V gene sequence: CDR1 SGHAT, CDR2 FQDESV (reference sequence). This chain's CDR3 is CASSTWGAGTQYF. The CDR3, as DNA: TGTGCCAGCAGCACCTGGGGGGCCGGGACCCAGTACTTC.

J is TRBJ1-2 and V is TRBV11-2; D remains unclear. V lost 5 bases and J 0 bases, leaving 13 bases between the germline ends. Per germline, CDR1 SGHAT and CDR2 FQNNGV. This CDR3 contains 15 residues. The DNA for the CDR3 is TGTGCCAGCAGCCAAGTATCAGACCCTAACTATGGCTACACCTTC. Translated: CASSQVSDPNYGYTF.

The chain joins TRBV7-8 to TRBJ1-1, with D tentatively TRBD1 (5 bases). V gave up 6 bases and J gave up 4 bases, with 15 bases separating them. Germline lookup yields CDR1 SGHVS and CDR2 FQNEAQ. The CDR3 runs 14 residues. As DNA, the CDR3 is TGTGCCAGCAGTCCCTCACCGGGGGTCACTGAAGCTTTCTTT. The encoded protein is CASSPSPGVTEAFF.

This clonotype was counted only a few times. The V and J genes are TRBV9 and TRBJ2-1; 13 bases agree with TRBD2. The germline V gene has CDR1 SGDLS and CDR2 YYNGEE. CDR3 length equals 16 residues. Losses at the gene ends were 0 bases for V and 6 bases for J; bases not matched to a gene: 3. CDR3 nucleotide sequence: TGTGCCAGCAGCGTAGAGACTAGCGGGAGGTTCAATGAGCAGTTCTTC. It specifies CASSVETSGRFNEQFF.

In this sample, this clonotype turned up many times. The DNA for the CDR3 is TGTGCCAGCAGCTTGGACGTTGGGGAGACCCAGTACTTC. It is translated as CASSLDVGETQYF. The genes are TRBV5-6 and TRBJ2-5; no clear D. Germline V gives CDR1 SGHDT, CDR2 YYEEEE. The CDR3 totals 13 residues. The V and J ends lost 0 bases and 5 bases respectively, with 8 bases between them.

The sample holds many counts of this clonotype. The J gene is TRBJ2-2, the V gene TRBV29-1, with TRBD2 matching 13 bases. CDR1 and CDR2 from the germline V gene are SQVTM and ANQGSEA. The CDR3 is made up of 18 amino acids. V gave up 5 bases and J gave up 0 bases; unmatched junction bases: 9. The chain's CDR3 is CSVLGLAGVSANTGELFF. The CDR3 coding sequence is TGCAGCGTTCTCGGACTAGCGGGGGTTTCGGCGAACACCGGGGAGCTGTTTTTT.

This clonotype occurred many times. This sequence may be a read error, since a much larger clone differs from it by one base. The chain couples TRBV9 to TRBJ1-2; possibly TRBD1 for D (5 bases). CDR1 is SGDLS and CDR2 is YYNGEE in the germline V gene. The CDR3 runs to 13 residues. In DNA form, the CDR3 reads TGTGCCGGCAGCGTTGGGACTTTGGGTGGCTACACCTTC. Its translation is CAGSVGTLGGYTF.

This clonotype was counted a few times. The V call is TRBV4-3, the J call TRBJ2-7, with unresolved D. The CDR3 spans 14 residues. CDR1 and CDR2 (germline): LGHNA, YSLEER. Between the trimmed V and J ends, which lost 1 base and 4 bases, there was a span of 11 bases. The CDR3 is CASSQVGDGYEQYF. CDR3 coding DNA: TGCGCCAGCAGCCAAGTTGGCGATGGTTACGAGCAGTACTTC.

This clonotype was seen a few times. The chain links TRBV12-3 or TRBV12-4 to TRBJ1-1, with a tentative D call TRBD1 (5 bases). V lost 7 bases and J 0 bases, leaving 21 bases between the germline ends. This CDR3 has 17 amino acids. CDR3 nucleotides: TGTGCCAGCACCACAGCCCGGGGACGCTTAATGAACACTGAAGCTTTCTTT. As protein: CASTTARGRLMNTEAFF.

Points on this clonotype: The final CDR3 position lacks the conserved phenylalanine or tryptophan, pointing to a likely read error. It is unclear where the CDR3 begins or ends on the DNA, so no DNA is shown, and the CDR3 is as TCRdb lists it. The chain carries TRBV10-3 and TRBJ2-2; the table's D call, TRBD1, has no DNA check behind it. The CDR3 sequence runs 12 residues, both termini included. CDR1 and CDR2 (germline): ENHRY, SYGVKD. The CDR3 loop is CAISPGQGTGVY.